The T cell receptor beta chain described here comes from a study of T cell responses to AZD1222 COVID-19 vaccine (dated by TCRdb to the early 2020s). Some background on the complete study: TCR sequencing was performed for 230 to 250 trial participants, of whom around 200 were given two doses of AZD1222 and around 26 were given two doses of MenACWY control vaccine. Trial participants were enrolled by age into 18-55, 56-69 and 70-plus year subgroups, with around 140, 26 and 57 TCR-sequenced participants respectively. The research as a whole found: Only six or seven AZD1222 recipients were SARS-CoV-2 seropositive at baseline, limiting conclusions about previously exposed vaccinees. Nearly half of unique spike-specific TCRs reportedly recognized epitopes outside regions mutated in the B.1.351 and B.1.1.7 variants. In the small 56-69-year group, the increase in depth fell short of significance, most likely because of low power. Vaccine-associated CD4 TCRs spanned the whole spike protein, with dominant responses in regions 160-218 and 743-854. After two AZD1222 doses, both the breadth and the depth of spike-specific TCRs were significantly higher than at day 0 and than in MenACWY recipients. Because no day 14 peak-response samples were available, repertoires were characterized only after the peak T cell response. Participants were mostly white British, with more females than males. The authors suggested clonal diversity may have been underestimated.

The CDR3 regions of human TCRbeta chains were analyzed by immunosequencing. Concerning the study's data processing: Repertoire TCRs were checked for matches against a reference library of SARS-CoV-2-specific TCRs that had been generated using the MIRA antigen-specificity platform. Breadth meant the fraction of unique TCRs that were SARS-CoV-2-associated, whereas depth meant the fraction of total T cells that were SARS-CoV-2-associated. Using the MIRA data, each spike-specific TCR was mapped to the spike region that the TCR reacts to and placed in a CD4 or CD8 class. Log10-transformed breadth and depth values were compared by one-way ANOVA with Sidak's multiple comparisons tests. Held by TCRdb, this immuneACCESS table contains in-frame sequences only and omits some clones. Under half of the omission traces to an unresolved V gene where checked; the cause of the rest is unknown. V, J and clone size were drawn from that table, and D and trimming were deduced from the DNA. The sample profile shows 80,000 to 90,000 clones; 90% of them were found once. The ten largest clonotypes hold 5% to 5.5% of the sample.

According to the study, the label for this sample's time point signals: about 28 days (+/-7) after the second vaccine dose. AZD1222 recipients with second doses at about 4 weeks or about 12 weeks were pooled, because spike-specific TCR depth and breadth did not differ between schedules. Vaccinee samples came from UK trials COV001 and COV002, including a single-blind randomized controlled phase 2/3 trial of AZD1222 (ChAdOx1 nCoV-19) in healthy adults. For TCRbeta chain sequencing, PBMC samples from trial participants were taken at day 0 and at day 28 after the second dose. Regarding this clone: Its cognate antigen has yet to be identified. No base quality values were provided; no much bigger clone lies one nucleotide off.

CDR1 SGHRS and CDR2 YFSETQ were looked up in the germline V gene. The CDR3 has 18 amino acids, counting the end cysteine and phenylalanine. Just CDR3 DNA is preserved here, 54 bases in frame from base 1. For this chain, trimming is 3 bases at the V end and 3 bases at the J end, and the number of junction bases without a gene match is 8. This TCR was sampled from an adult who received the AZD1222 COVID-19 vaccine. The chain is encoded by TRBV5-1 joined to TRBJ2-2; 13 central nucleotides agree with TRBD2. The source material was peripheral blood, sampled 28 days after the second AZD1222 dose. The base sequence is TGCGCCAGCAGCTCCCGGACTAGCGGGGGCCCTTACACCGGGGAGCTGTTTTTT. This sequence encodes CASSSRTSGGPYTGELFF. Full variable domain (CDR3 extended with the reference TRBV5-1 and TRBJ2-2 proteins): KAGVTQTPRYLIKTRGQQVTLSCSPISGHRSVSWYQQTPGQGLQFLFEYFSETQRNKGNFPGRFSGRQFSNSRSEMNVSTLELGDSALYLCASSSRTSGGPYTGELFFGEGSRLTVL.